One sample yielded the 26 T cell receptor beta chains listed below, sequenced in a study of shared clonotypes between healthy human individuals. The naive CD8 subset, CD45RO-negative cells positively selected for CCR7, excluded terminally differentiated effector memory CD45RA+ cells. This table comes from immunoSEQ multiplex PCR, and its TCRdb copy is limited to in-frame clones, with some not included. The data contain around 2,100,000 clones, about 94% of them singletons. The sequenced material came from naive CD8+ T cells sorted from blood. The receptors were gathered from a man between 18 and 29 years old in good health.

This chain links TRBV4-1 with TRBJ1-2; D gene unclear. There are 13 residues in the CDR3. Trimming removed 0 bases at V and 8 bases at J, with 10 bases between. Germline CDR1 is MGHRA and CDR2 is YSYEKL. The chain's CDR3 is CASSQEGGNGYTF. The CDR3, as DNA: TGCGCCAGCAGCCAAGAAGGAGGGAACGGCTACACCTTC.

V usage is TRBV15 and J usage is TRBJ2-5; 9 bases match TRBD2. Germline V CDR1 and CDR2: LNHNV, YYDKDF (reference sequence). The ends lost 1 base at V and 0 bases at J; junction bases unmatched: 6. The CDR3 has 17 amino acids. The CDR3 loop reads CATSRGGSSGNQETQYF. The DNA for the CDR3 is TGTGCCACCAGCAGAGGAGGTTCTAGCGGGAACCAAGAGACCCAGTACTTC.

The genes are TRBV5-8 and TRBJ2-5; 10 nucleotides line up with TRBD2. Trimming cost V 4 bases and J 5 bases; bases outside gene matches: 8. CDR1 is SGHTS, CDR2 YDEGEE, per germline. The CDR3 runs 15 residues. In nucleotides, the CDR3 is TGTGCCAGCAGCAATAAGCGGGAGGGCGACGAGACCCAGTACTTC. Its translation: CASSNKREGDETQYF.

V gene TRBV11-2 combines with J gene TRBJ2-1, with 14 bases fitting TRBD2. The CDR3 covers 16 residues. The V segment lost 9 bases and the J segment 4 bases; nucleotides outside the gene matches: 8. The germline V gene has CDR1 SGHAT and CDR2 FQNNGV. CDR3 bases: TGTGCCAGGACGGGACTAGCGGGAGTGGTATACAATGAGCAGTTCTTC. Its translation is CARTGLAGVVYNEQFF. Filled out from reference TRBV11-2 and TRBJ2-1, the complete variable domain reads EAGVAQSPRYKIIEKRQSVAFWCNPISGHATLYWYQQILGQGPKLLIQFQNNGVVDDSQLPKDRFSAERLKGVDSTLKIQPAKLEDSAVYLCARTGLAGVVYNEQFFGPGTRLTVL.

The J gene is TRBJ1-2, the V gene TRBV5-6, with D maybe TRBD1 (6 bases). This CDR3 region has 16 residues. V was shortened by 0 bases and J by 0 bases, with 12 bases between the two germline ends. From germline, CDR1 is SGHDT and CDR2 YYEEEE. The DNA for the CDR3 is TGTGCCAGCAGCTTGGCTTTGACAGGAGCTAACTATGGCTACACCTTC. Its translation: CASSLALTGANYGYTF.

Comment on this clone: At one end the junction does not follow the germline gene, possibly because of a read error. This sequence joins TRBV30 and TRBJ1-2; TRBD1 is a possible D gene (6 bases). The CDR3 consists of 9 residues. Germline loops: CDR1 GTSNPN, CDR2 SVGIG (reference sequence). Here the CDR3 reads CAWDPRGGF. The CDR3 nucleotides are TGTGCCTGGGACCCCAGGGGAGGCTTC.

The CDR3 is CASSQDVASGPYNEQFF. The CDR3 DNA is TGCGCCAGCAGCCAAGATGTTGCTAGCGGGCCTTACAATGAGCAGTTCTTC. This rearrangement joins TRBV4-3 to TRBJ2-1, with 8 bases lining up with TRBD2. The CDR3 runs to 17 residues. CDR1 is LGHNA and CDR2 is YSLEER in the germline V gene. V lost 0 bases and J lost 4; bases outside the gene matches: 8.

V gene TRBV4-1 combines with J gene TRBJ2-7; TRBD2 aligns across 8 bases. With 4 bases clipped from V and 5 bases from J, the junction kept 10 bases outside the gene matches. This CDR3 has 15 residues. Germline CDR1 MGHRA, CDR2 YSYEKL. The CDR3 DNA is TGCGCCAGCAGCCCCTCACCCGGGGGGGCCAACGAGCAGTACTTC. Translated, it gives CASSPSPGGANEQYF.

The chain uses TRBV27 and TRBJ2-5; 10 positions match TRBD2. Trimming took 6 bases from V and 4 from J; bases not matched to a gene: 14. Looked up from germline, CDR1 is MNHEY and CDR2 is SMNVEV (reference sequence). The CDR3 spans 17 residues. The CDR3 bases are TGTGCCAGCAGGCAACTCGCTAGCGGGAGAAGGGGAGAGACCCAGTACTTC. It codes for CASRQLASGRRGETQYF.

The genes are TRBV11-2 and TRBJ1-2, with TRBD1 as a possible D gene (5 bases). Germline-derived CDR1 and CDR2 are SGHAT and FQNNGV. The V end lost 1 base, the J end lost 0 bases, and 9 bases lay between the germline ends. The CDR3 is 15 amino acids. The CDR3 sequence is CASSLVGTPNYGYTF. DNA for the CDR3: TGTGCCAGCAGCTTAGTGGGGACTCCTAACTATGGCTACACCTTC.

In the case of this clone: Distinct nucleotide sequences in the sample also encode this CDR3. The chain has TRBV6-5 and TRBJ1-4; D might be TRBD1 (6 bases). V was pared by 5 bases and J by 4 bases, with 11 bases between. The CDR3 totals 14 residues. CDR1 and CDR2 from the germline V gene are MNHEY and SVGAGI. The CDR3 loop is CASSTGSLNEKLFF. Written as DNA, the CDR3 is TGTGCCAGCAGTACAGGGAGCCTTAATGAAAAACTGTTTTTT.

V usage is TRBV19 and J usage is TRBJ1-6; D ambiguous. CDR1 is LNHDA, CDR2 SQIVND, per germline (reference sequence). The ends were cut back, 2 bases at V and 8 bases at J, with 13 bases in the middle. The CDR3 has 15 amino acids. The CDR3 bases are TGTGCCAGTAGTATAAGCGCGGGAGGGTATTCACCCCTCCACTTT. It specifies CASSISAGGYSPLHF.

This chain links TRBV5-4 with TRBJ2-4; D unresolved. This CDR3 comprises 14 residues. The germline gives CDR1 SGHNT, CDR2 YYREEE (reference sequence). Between the trimmed V and J ends, which lost 2 bases and 8 bases, there was a span of 14 bases. CDR3 loop: CASSFDQVWDIQYF. The CDR3, as DNA: TGTGCCAGCAGCTTTGATCAGGTCTGGGACATTCAGTACTTC.

In regard to this clone: Other nucleotide sequences from this sample produce the same CDR3. The genes are TRBV30 and TRBJ1-2, with D tentatively TRBD1 (6 bases). The CDR3 is made up of 13 amino acids. CDR1 is GTSNPN and CDR2 is SVGIG in the germline V gene (reference sequence). Trimming stripped 0 bases from V and 6 bases from J, with 11 bases between. The CDR3: CAWSVGGADGYTF. The CDR3 DNA follows: TGTGCCTGGAGTGTAGGGGGGGCAGATGGCTACACCTTC.

The chain combines TRBV9 with TRBJ2-5; 8 bases match TRBD2. CDR3 size: 15 residues. Germline-derived CDR1 and CDR2 are SGDLS and YYNGEE. J gave up 3 bases and V 4 bases, and 8 bases lay outside the gene matches. Written as DNA, the CDR3 is TGTGCCAGCAGCTTTAGTCCCGGGGGGGAAGAGACCCAGTACTTC. Protein product: CASSFSPGGEETQYF.

The chain combines TRBV10-2 with TRBJ1-2; no reliable D call. CDR3 length: 14 amino acids. Trimming took 0 bases from V and 2 from J, leaving 7 bases between them. Germline V gene sequence: CDR1 WSHSY, CDR2 SAAADI. In DNA, the CDR3 is TGCGCCAGCAGTGAGTCTTCTGAAAACTATGGCTACACCTTC. Translation gives CASSESSENYGYTF.

This clone was observed a single time. This chain links TRBV27 with TRBJ1-2, with D unclear. The CDR3 runs to 13 residues. Germline assignment: CDR1 MNHEY and CDR2 SMNVEV (reference sequence). The V end lost 0 bases, the J end lost 6 bases, and 8 bases lay between the germline ends. The CDR3 DNA is TGTGCCAGCAGTTTATCTAGCTTTAATGGCTACACCTTC. Encoded protein: CASSLSSFNGYTF.

The chain has TRBV27 and TRBJ1-1; no reliable D call. Per the germline V gene, CDR1 is MNHEY and CDR2 is SMNVEV (reference sequence). This CDR3 spans 13 amino acids. V was pared by 2 bases and J by 10 bases, with 14 bases between. The CDR3 loop is CASSLIGSPGAFF. CDR3 DNA: TGTGCCAGCAGTTTAATCGGCAGTCCTGGAGCTTTCTTT.

This chain connects TRBV6-1 to TRBJ1-5; maybe TRBD1 (6 bases). Germline V lookup: CDR1 MNHNS, CDR2 SASEGT. This CDR3 region has 17 residues. Trimming cost V 0 bases and J 4 bases, with 16 bases left between them. CDR3 protein: CASSEAWTESENQPQHF. The CDR3 DNA sequence: TGTGCCAGCAGTGAAGCTTGGACAGAGTCCGAAAATCAGCCCCAGCATTTT.

With respect to this clone: This same CDR3 is encoded by further DNA sequences in the sample. The rearrangement joins TRBV27 to TRBJ2-7; the match to TRBD1 covers 8 bases. The trim removed 6 bases at V and 7 bases at J, leaving 8 bases unmatched. The V gene's germline CDR1 is MNHEY and CDR2 SMNVEV (reference sequence). The CDR3 sequence is 13 residues long. Written as DNA, the CDR3 is TGTGCCAGCAGCCTCGGACAGGGCGGAGAGCAGTACTTC. This codes for CASSLGQGGEQYF.

The chain links TRBV15 to TRBJ2-5, with D possibly being TRBD1 (6 bases). Deletions cut 0 bases from V and 5 bases from J, with 19 bases between. The CDR3 spans 17 residues. Germline CDR1 LNHNV, CDR2 YYDKDF (reference sequence). Here the CDR3 reads CATSRERPGVIMETQYF. CDR3 coding DNA: TGTGCCACCAGCAGAGAAAGGCCAGGGGTGATTATGGAGACCCAGTACTTC.

The CDR3 region is CASSQIFEAGGRNEAFF. The DNA for the CDR3 is TGTGCCAGCAGCCAGATCTTCGAGGCAGGGGGCAGGAATGAAGCTTTCTTT. The chain carries TRBV4-2 and TRBJ1-1, with 8 bases fitting TRBD1. CDR1 is LGHNA and CDR2 is YNFKEQ in the germline V gene. CDR3 length equals 17 residues. V gave up 3 bases and J gave up 7 bases; unmatched junction bases: 16.

A single count supports this clone. The chain carries TRBV5-6 and TRBJ2-7, with D unclear. V was pared by 2 bases and J by 4 bases, with 10 bases between. The CDR3 contains 13 residues. Looked up from germline, CDR1 is SGHDT and CDR2 is YYEEEE. In DNA, the CDR3 is TGTGCCAGCAGCTTAAGTCGGCGGTACGAGCAGTACTTC. Residues: CASSLSRRYEQYF. Filled out from reference TRBV5-6 and TRBJ2-7, the complete variable domain reads DAGVTQSPTHLIKTRGQQVTLRCSPKSGHDTVSWYQQALGQGPQFIFQYYEEEERQRGNFPDRFSGHQFPNYSSELNVNALLLGDSALYLCASSLSRRYEQYFGPGTRLTVT.

The V call is TRBV9, the J call TRBJ1-1; D is perhaps TRBD1 (6 bases). V was shortened by 7 bases and J by 5 bases, with 12 bases between the two germline ends. The CDR3 sequence is 12 residues long. Germline V gene lookup returns CDR1 SGDLS and CDR2 YYNGEE. The CDR3 bases are TGTGCCAGCGCTCAAGGGGGGACTGAAGCTTTCTTT. Its translation: CASAQGGTEAFF.

This clone was detected only once. V gene TRBV5-6 combines with J gene TRBJ2-7; 9 bases line up with TRBD2. This CDR3 spans 13 amino acids. With V trimmed by 0 bases and J by 7 bases, 2 bases remained unmatched. Germline lookup yields CDR1 SGHDT and CDR2 YYEEEE. The CDR3: CASSLVLAGEQYF. CDR3 bases: TGTGCCAGCAGCTTGGTGCTAGCGGGAGAGCAGTACTTC.

J is TRBJ2-3 and V is TRBV2; D is ambiguous. Trimming took off 2 bases at V and 4 bases at J, with 4 bases between the two ends. Germline V gives CDR1 SNHLY, CDR2 FYNNEI. This CDR3 has 12 amino acids. The CDR3 region is CASSEYPDTQYF. CDR3 DNA: TGTGCCAGCAGTGAATATCCAGATACGCAGTATTTT.